The 20 T cell receptor beta chains below all came from one sample that was sequenced in a study of regulatory T cells in long-lasting Graves disease. With iRepertoire HTBI primers and Arm-PCR of CDR3 regions, TCR beta libraries were built. One entry per CDR3 protein results from TCRdb running MiXCR on the multiplex PCR reads. The table records roughly 400,000 distinct CDR3 sequences, around 20% of them present only once. Time point noted: persistent/refractory GD, antithyroid drugs over 5 years with positive TRAb. Following extraction of RNA from PBMCs, that RNA was used to make the TCR library. This specimen consisted of peripheral blood mononuclear cells (PBMCs), obtained when the disease was refractory, from a patient treated with antithyroid drugs. The receptors were sampled from a female donor with Graves disease.

Worth noting for this clonotype: A read error may be the cause here, since a much bigger clone is one base away. The rearrangement joins TRBV27 to TRBJ1-5; 7 nucleotides agree with TRBD1. The CDR3 sequence is 17 residues long. The germline gives CDR1 MNHEY, CDR2 SMNVEV (reference sequence). The CDR3 nucleotides read TGTGTCAGCAGTTTATCGCGGACAGGCTCGGGCAATCAGCCCCAGCATTTT. It yields the protein CVSSLSRTGSGNQPQHF.

At least ten counts were recorded for this clonotype. The chain has TRBV28 and TRBJ1-1; D is perhaps TRBD1 (6 bases). V lost 6 bases and J 5 bases, leaving 13 bases between the germline ends. From germline, CDR1 is MDHEN and CDR2 SYDVKM. The CDR3 loop spans 13 amino acids. In nucleotides, the CDR3 is TGTGCCAGCAGACACACAGGGAGGACTGAAGCTTTCTTT. This gives the protein CASRHTGRTEAFF.

This clonotype was recorded a few times. The J gene is TRBJ1-1, the V gene TRBV7-2; D uncertain. In germline, CDR1 is SGHTA, CDR2 FQGNSA. The V end lost 6 bases, the J end lost 1 base, and 12 bases lay between the germline ends. The CDR3 spans 14 residues. The CDR3 loop is CASSVMVGNTEAFF. In nucleotides, the CDR3 is TGTGCCAGCAGTGTTATGGTGGGGAACACTGAAGCTTTCTTT.

Worth noting for this clonotype: An end of the junction differs from the germline gene, which may be a read error. This chain uses TRBV2 with TRBJ2-7; the D gene is possibly TRBD1 (5 bases). There are 13 residues in the CDR3. CDR1 SNHLY and CDR2 FYNNEI come from the germline V gene. CDR3 bases: TGTGCCAGCCACAGGAGTTCTTCCTACGAGCGGTACTTC. Its translation: CASHRSSSYERYF.

This clonotype was recorded many times. This chain joins TRBV12-3 or TRBV12-4 and TRBJ2-3; TRBD2 might be the D (5 bases). This CDR3 is built from 15 residues. V gave up 3 bases and J gave up 2 bases, with 12 bases separating them. CDR3 coding DNA: TGTGCCAGCAGTTTTGGGAGCTATAACACAGATACGCAGTATTTT. Translation gives CASSFGSYNTDTQYF.

On this clonotype itself: One base away lies a much larger clone, so this may be a sequencing read error. The rearrangement joins TRBV20-1 to TRBJ2-5; D gene unclear. CDR1 DFQATT and CDR2 SNEGSKA come from the germline V gene (reference sequence). The CDR3 has 10 amino acids. CDR3 in DNA: TGCAGTGCTAGTGTCCAGCCCCAGTGCTTC. Its translation: CSASVQPQCF.

This clonotype was counted many times. The CDR3: CASRPLAGASGELFF. In DNA, the CDR3 is TGTGCCAGCAGACCCCTAGCGGGAGCTTCCGGGGAGCTGTTTTTT. The rearrangement uses TRBV2 and TRBJ2-2; 10 bases align to TRBD2. The trim removed 6 bases at V and 6 bases at J, leaving 7 bases unmatched. Per the germline V gene, CDR1 is SNHLY and CDR2 is FYNNEI. CDR3 length equals 15 residues.

This clonotype was detected ten times or more. This sequence joins TRBV28 and TRBJ2-5; unclear D gene. V dropped 1 base and J dropped 4 bases, with 19 bases sitting between them. Germline CDR1 is MDHEN and CDR2 is SYDVKM. The CDR3 loop spans 17 amino acids. The CDR3 reads CASSLLSAGVGIETQYF. CDR3 nucleotide sequence: TGTGCCAGCAGTTTATTATCGGCAGGAGTGGGGATAGAGACCCAGTACTTC.

This chain joins TRBV14 and TRBJ1-5; maybe TRBD1 (5 bases). This CDR3 spans 18 amino acids. The V gene's germline CDR1 is SGHDN and CDR2 FVKESK. V was trimmed by 1 base and J by 6 bases, leaving 22 bases between them. The CDR3 sequence is CASSQVSPFRGGGQPQHF. The DNA for the CDR3 is TGTGCCAGCAGCCAAGTTTCCCCGTTTAGGGGTGGTGGTCAGCCCCAGCATTTT. Looking up the rest from reference TRBV14 and TRBJ1-5 gives the full variable domain: EAGVTQFPSHSVIEKGQTVTLRCDPISGHDNLYWYRRVMGKEIKFLLHFVKESKQDESGMPNNRFLAERTGGTYSTLKVQPAELEDSGVYFCASSQVSPFRGGGQPQHFGDGTRLSIL.

This rearrangement joins TRBV10-3 to TRBJ2-5, with TRBD2 matching over 10 bases. The V segment lost 5 bases and the J segment 5 bases; nucleotides outside the gene matches: 5. Germline CDR1 and CDR2: ENHRY and SYGVKD. The CDR3 extends over 14 amino acids. CDR3 loop: CAISSSGSGETQYF. CDR3 bases: TGTGCCATCAGTTCTAGCGGGAGTGGGGAGACCCAGTACTTC.

As for this clonotype: A read error may account for a junction end that differs from germline. DNA for the CDR3: TGCAGCGTCGAAGACTTCGCCTATGGCTACACCTTC. It yields the protein CSVEDFAYGYTF. The gene calls are TRBV29-1 and TRBJ1-2, with D hard to call. The length of the CDR3 is 12 residues. Germline V CDR1 and CDR2: SQVTM, ANQGSEA.

The gene calls are TRBV6-1 and TRBJ2-7; D could derive from TRBD1 or TRBD2 (6 bases each). V dropped 6 bases and J dropped 2 bases, with 20 bases sitting between them. The CDR3 length is 16 residues. The germline V gene encodes CDR1 MNHNS and CDR2 SASEGT. The CDR3 coding sequence is TGTGCCAGCAGCCGCCCCGGCGGGGACACACCCTACGAGCAGTACTTC. Its translation: CASSRPGGDTPYEQYF.

The table lists this clonotype with many counts. This chain uses TRBV27 with TRBJ1-2; D remains ambiguous. The V end lost 3 bases, the J end lost 4 bases, and 9 bases lay between the germline ends. Germline V gene data show CDR1 as MNHEY and CDR2 as SMNVEV (reference sequence). This CDR3 comprises 13 residues. DNA of the CDR3: TGTGCCAGCAGTTTTGAGGGTTCCTATGGCTACACCTTC. Its translation is CASSFEGSYGYTF.

A few counts support this clonotype. The chain carries TRBV5-1 and TRBJ1-2; unclear D gene. The CDR3 extends over 12 amino acids. The V and J ends lost 4 bases and 6 bases respectively, with 10 bases between them. CDR1 SGHRS and CDR2 YFSETQ come from the germline V gene. CDR3 loop: CASSPYEDGYTF. As DNA, the CDR3 is TGCGCCAGCAGCCCCTACGAGGATGGCTACACCTTC.

This clonotype was seen many times. This sequence joins TRBV12-3 or TRBV12-4 and TRBJ2-7, with D uncertain. Trimming left V 3 bases short and J 2 bases short, with 5 bases between. CDR3 length: 12 residues. DNA for the CDR3: TGTGCCAGCAGTTTTTACACCTACGAGCAGTACTTC. As protein: CASSFYTYEQYF.

The chain is built from TRBV5-8 and TRBJ1-4, with D possibly TRBD1 on 6 matching bases. The CDR3 runs to 16 residues. Between the trimmed V and J ends, which lost 2 bases and 7 bases, there was a span of 18 bases. The germline V gene encodes CDR1 SGHTS and CDR2 YDEGEE. The DNA for the CDR3 is TGTGCCAGCAGCTTCGGTTCCCGGGGGCGAGGTGAAAAACTGTTTTTT. Translation gives CASSFGSRGRGEKLFF.

This clonotype was detected many times. The V call is TRBV6-2 or TRBV6-3, the J call TRBJ1-2; D not resolved. Trimming removed 0 bases from V and 4 bases from J, with 12 bases in between. Germline CDR1 is MNHEY and CDR2 is SVGEGT. CDR3 length equals 15 residues. CDR3 sequence reads: CASSYSTGNIYGYTF. The CDR3 DNA sequence: TGTGCCAGCAGTTACTCTACGGGAAACATCTATGGCTACACCTTC.

This clonotype appeared many times. Mismatch with germline at one junction end may stem from a read error. The rearrangement uses TRBV10-2 and TRBJ2-7; D may be TRBD2 (5 bases). This CDR3 comprises 13 residues. From germline, CDR1 is WSHSY and CDR2 SAAADI. The CDR3 sequence: CASRLSGSYEQYF. The CDR3 DNA follows: TGTGCCAGCAGATTAAGCGGATCCTACGAGCAGTACTTC.

This clonotype has at least ten counts. This rearrangement joins TRBV6-1 to TRBJ1-4, with D possibly matching TRBD1 (5 bases). Trimming pared 6 bases from V and 0 bases from J, leaving 14 bases between. This CDR3 has 16 amino acids. CDR1 is MNHNS and CDR2 is SASEGT in the germline V gene. In DNA form, the CDR3 reads TGTGCCAGCAGCTCCAGGGTAATCGCAACTAATGAAAAACTGTTTTTT. Translating it yields CASSSRVIATNEKLFF.

V gene TRBV12-3 or TRBV12-4 combines with J gene TRBJ2-7; 9 bases line up with TRBD2. This CDR3 has 14 residues. Germline trimming cut 6 bases from V and 6 bases from J; bases unmatched to any gene: 9. The CDR3 sequence is CASRFSGGVGEQYF. DNA of the CDR3: TGTGCCAGCAGATTTAGCGGGGGTGTTGGCGAGCAGTACTTC.